A single sample is the source of the 17 T cell receptor beta chains below, sequenced in a study of identical twins. Each CDR3 protein gets one entry after TCRdb re-called the 5' RACE reads with MiXCR. Among about 570,000 distinct CDR3 sequences listed, more than 9% were seen once. The same specimen was also included in a second study, on yellow fever vaccine responses in identical twins.

The sequenced material came from PBMCs. These receptors came from a woman younger than 30 in good health.

This clonotype was detected ten times or more. The chain recombines TRBV4-3 with TRBJ2-2; a weak D match, TRBD2 (6 bases). Trimming took off 0 bases at V and 4 bases at J, with 12 bases between the two ends. The CDR3 is 16 residues long. Germline lookup yields CDR1 LGHNA and CDR2 YSLEER. The CDR3 DNA follows: TGCGCCAGCAGCCAAGAGGGGGACTTGGGCACCGGGGAGCTGTTTTTT. Translated: CASSQEGDLGTGELFF.

The J gene is TRBJ1-6, the V gene TRBV20-1; tentative D call: TRBD1 (5 bases). The V and J ends lost 2 bases and 7 bases respectively, with 12 bases between them. CDR3 length: 14 amino acids. Looked up from germline, CDR1 is DFQATT and CDR2 is SNEGSKA (reference sequence). The CDR3, as DNA: TGCAGTGCTAGACCCGGGACTAAAAATTCACCCCTCCACTTT. Amino acid sequence: CSARPGTKNSPLHF.

This clonotype was counted many times. The chain uses TRBV5-5 and TRBJ1-5; D is perhaps TRBD1 (5 bases). The germline V gene has CDR1 SGHKS and CDR2 YYEKEE (reference sequence). Trimming removed 0 bases from V and 3 bases from J, with 7 bases in between. The CDR3 totals 14 residues. The CDR3, as DNA: TGTGCCAGCAGCTTGGGGGGGGACAATCAGCCCCAGCATTTT. This translates into CASSLGGDNQPQHF.

This clonotype was observed many times. A junction end diverges from the germline sequence, so it may reflect a read error. This rearrangement joins TRBV4-3 to TRBJ2-1; 8 bases match TRBD2. The CDR3 consists of 15 residues. Germline-derived CDR1 and CDR2 are LGHNA and YSLEER. In DNA, the CDR3 is TGTGCCAGCAGCCAAGACAGCGGGAGCTACAATGAGCAGTTCTTC. Protein sequence: CASSQDSGSYNEQFF.

The sample holds many counts of this clonotype. V is TRBV27 and J is TRBJ2-7, with 7 bases identical to TRBD2. The V and J ends lost 5 bases and 1 base, in that order; junction bases with no gene match: 11. The germline V gene encodes CDR1 MNHEY and CDR2 SMNVEV (reference sequence). CDR3 length equals 16 residues. The CDR3 here is CASSPVGDYSSYEQYF. The CDR3 DNA reads TGTGCCAGCAGTCCCGTTGGGGACTACTCTTCCTACGAGCAGTACTTC.

This sequence joins TRBV5-5 and TRBJ2-7; D is ambiguous. This CDR3 contains 15 residues. Germline assignment: CDR1 SGHKS and CDR2 YYEKEE (reference sequence). V was trimmed by 1 base and J by 2 bases, leaving 13 bases between them. CDR3 sequence: CASSLIASATYEQYF. The CDR3 DNA reads TGTGCCAGCAGCTTGATCGCCAGCGCCACCTACGAGCAGTACTTC.

The chain uses TRBV20-1 and TRBJ2-3; D is perhaps TRBD1 (6 bases). Germline loops: CDR1 DFQATT, CDR2 SNEGSKA (reference sequence). CDR3 length equals 14 residues. The ends were cut back, 0 bases at V and 1 base at J, with 8 bases in the middle. This chain's CDR3 is CSARDPGGTDTQYF. The CDR3 DNA is TGCAGTGCTAGAGATCCAGGGGGCACAGATACGCAGTATTTT.

J is TRBJ2-7 and V is TRBV15; 8 bases line up with TRBD1. Trimming removed 1 base from V and 7 bases from J; junction bases left unmatched: 12. This CDR3 is built from 16 residues. Per the germline V gene, CDR1 is LNHNV and CDR2 is YYDKDF (reference sequence). DNA for the CDR3: TGTGCCACCAGCAGAGGTTTTACAGGGGGGACGGGAGAGCAGTACTTC. This encodes CATSRGFTGGTGEQYF.

The sample holds many counts of this clonotype. The V gene is TRBV12-3 or TRBV12-4, the J gene TRBJ1-2; TRBD1 is a possible D gene (6 bases). The CDR3 runs 15 residues. The V end lost 1 base, the J end lost 4 bases, and 13 bases lay between the germline ends. CDR3 amino acids: CASSLGPGTPYGYTF. DNA for the CDR3: TGTGCCAGCAGTTTAGGACCCGGGACACCCTATGGCTACACCTTC.

This clonotype was observed at least ten times. The gene calls are TRBV3-1 and TRBJ2-2; D unresolved. CDR1 and CDR2 (germline): LGHDT, YNNKEL (reference sequence). This CDR3 region has 13 residues. Trimming removed 1 base at V and 5 bases at J, with 5 bases between. DNA of the CDR3: TGTGCCAGCAGCCAAGGGGGTACCGGGGAGCTGTTTTTT. Protein sequence: CASSQGGTGELFF.

Ten or more counts support this clonotype. This rearrangement joins TRBV5-1 to TRBJ2-7, with 9 bases aligning to TRBD2. The trim removed 0 bases at V and 2 bases at J, leaving 3 bases unmatched. The CDR3 is 15 residues long. CDR1 and CDR2 (germline): SGHRS, YFSETQ. This chain's CDR3 is CASSLVVAGAYEQYF. In DNA form, the CDR3 reads TGCGCCAGCAGCTTGGTAGTAGCGGGGGCCTACGAGCAGTACTTC.

J is TRBJ1-5 and V is TRBV7-8; a possible D gene is TRBD1 (6 bases). Trimming shortened V by 2 bases and J by 5 bases, and 16 bases separated the two germline ends. The length of the CDR3 is 16 residues. The germline CDR1 and CDR2 sequences are SGHVS and FQNEAQ. CDR3 loop: CASSLRGAAADQPQHF. DNA of the CDR3: TGTGCCAGCAGCTTAAGGGGGGCCGCGGCGGATCAGCCCCAGCATTTT.

The chain uses TRBV12-3 or TRBV12-4 and TRBJ2-5, with D perhaps TRBD2 (5 bases). This CDR3 has 13 amino acids. The V end was cut by 6 bases, the J end by 3 bases, with 11 bases between. The CDR3 here is CASSPQEEETQYF. The CDR3 bases are TGTGCCAGCAGCCCTCAGGAGGAAGAGACCCAGTACTTC.

This clonotype has more than one count but fewer than ten. The rearrangement joins TRBV15 to TRBJ2-1, with 10 positions matching TRBD2. V lost 0 bases and J lost 8; bases outside the gene matches: 4. CDR1 and CDR2 (germline): LNHNV, YYDKDF (reference sequence). The CDR3 consists of 15 residues. CDR3 residues: CATSRDLAGGDEQFF. CDR3 in DNA: TGTGCCACCAGCAGAGATTTAGCGGGGGGCGATGAGCAGTTCTTC.

The sample holds one count of this clonotype. The chain carries TRBV6-1 and TRBJ2-4, with D possibly TRBD1 on 5 matching bases. V was cut by 2 bases and J by 1 base, with 15 bases left in between. Germline lookup yields CDR1 MNHNS and CDR2 SASEGT. The CDR3 length is 17 residues. The CDR3 sequence: CASSEFVGPAAKNIQYF. The CDR3 DNA sequence: TGTGCCAGCAGTGAATTCGTGGGGCCGGCGGCCAAAAACATTCAGTACTTC.

In this sample, this clonotype turned up many times. The CDR3 loop is CSAKEAGANVLTF. In DNA form, the CDR3 reads TGCAGTGCTAAGGAGGCTGGGGCCAACGTCCTGACTTTC. The genes are TRBV20-1 and TRBJ2-6; TRBD2 is a possible D gene (5 bases). The CDR3 contains 13 residues. Germline V gene lookup returns CDR1 DFQATT and CDR2 SNEGSKA (reference sequence). V lost 4 bases and J 2 bases, leaving 6 bases between the germline ends.

The chain is built from TRBV10-1 and TRBJ2-1; TRBD2 aligns across 11 bases. This CDR3 spans 19 amino acids. Germline V gene data show CDR1 as WNHNN and CDR2 as SYGVQD (reference sequence). Germline trimming cut 4 bases from V and 0 bases from J; bases unmatched to any gene: 11. CDR3 sequence reads: CASSATGTSGLSSYNEQFF. CDR3 coding DNA: TGCGCCAGCAGTGCGACCGGGACTAGCGGTCTCAGCTCCTACAATGAGCAGTTCTTC.